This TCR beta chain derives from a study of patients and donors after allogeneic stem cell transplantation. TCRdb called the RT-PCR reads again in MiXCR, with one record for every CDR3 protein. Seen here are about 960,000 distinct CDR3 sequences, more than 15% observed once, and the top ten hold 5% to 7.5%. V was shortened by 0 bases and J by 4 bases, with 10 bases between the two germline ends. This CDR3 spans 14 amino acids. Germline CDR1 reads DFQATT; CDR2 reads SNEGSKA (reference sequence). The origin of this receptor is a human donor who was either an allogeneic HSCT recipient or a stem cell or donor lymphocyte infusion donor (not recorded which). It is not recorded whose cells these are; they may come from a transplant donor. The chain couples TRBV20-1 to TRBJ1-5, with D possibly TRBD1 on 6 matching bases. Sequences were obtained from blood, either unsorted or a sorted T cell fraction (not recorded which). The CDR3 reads CSARESRGNQPQHF. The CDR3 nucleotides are TGCAGTGCTAGAGAGTCCAGGGGTAATCAGCCCCAGCATTTT.